This T cell receptor (beta chain) was found in a study of CD8+ T cells in alopecia areata. General study points: Among the cells sequenced in scalp samples are also the resident alphabeta T cells of normal skin. Relative to normal scalp, lesional scalp, especially alopecia totalis/universalis, showed higher clonality.

Collected material from alopecia areata patients comprised lesional scalp punch biopsies and peripheral blood. It was from PBMCs that CD4+ and CD8+ T cells were sorted. The V gene's germline CDR1 is MNHEY and CDR2 SVGAGI. V was shortened by 6 bases and J by 3 bases, with 14 bases between the two germline ends. This CDR3 spans 15 amino acids. Extraction and reverse transcription of RNA yielded cDNA as the sequencing template. TCRdb's table, derived via immunoSEQ multiplex PCR, lists solely in-frame clones and lacks some. The data show 55,000 to 65,000 clones, about 44% seen once. Remarks on this clone: Its antigen remains unknown.

The sample consisted of NKG2D-low CD8+ T cells sorted from blood. The chain uses TRBV6-5 and TRBJ2-2, with D hard to call. The clonotype was recovered from a human donor with alopecia areata. The chain's CDR3 is CASSAPGPHTGELFF. For the CDR3, the DNA is TGTGCCAGCAGCGCGCCCGGGCCGCACACCGGGGAGCTGTTTTTT.